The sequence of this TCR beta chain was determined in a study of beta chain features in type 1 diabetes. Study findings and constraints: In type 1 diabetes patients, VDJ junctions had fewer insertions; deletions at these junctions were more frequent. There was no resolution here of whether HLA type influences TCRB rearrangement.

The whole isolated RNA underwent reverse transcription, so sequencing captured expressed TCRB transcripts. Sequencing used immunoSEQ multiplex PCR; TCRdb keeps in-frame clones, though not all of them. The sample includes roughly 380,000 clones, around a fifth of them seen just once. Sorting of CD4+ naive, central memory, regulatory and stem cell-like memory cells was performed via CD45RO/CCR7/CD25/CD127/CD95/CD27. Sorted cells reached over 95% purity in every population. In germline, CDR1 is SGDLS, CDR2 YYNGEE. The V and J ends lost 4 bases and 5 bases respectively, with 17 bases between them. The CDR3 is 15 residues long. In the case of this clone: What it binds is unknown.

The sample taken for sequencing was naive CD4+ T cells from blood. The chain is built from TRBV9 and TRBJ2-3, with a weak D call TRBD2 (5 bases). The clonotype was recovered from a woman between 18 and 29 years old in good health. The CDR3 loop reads CASSIGSGRLDTQYF. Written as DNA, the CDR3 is TGTGCCAGCAGCATCGGGTCTGGGAGATTAGATACGCAGTATTTT.